This TCR beta chain stems from a study of shared clonotypes between healthy human individuals (TCRdb year 2020). About the investigation overall: The cohort comprised a couple of women and three men aged 18 to 49 years. Per donor, three plates each were used for CD4 naive and CD4 memory, two for CD8 naive, and one for CD8 memory. Blood TCR repertoires of five healthy adults were deeply sequenced to estimate repertoire size and the extent of clonotype sharing between individuals. To increase sequencing depth and limit assay-specific biases, different laboratories used diverse techniques to prepare libraries and sequence TCR repertoires. Each donor's leukapheresis produced roughly between roughly 0.9 and 9 billion PBMCs. The paper as a whole reports these results and caveats: Sampling was restricted to blood, and TCR repertoires in tissue are likely to differ from TCR repertoires in blood. Clonotypes shared by all four sorted-subset donors showed higher generation probabilities than non-shared clonotypes. Incomplete sequencing was indicated by rarefaction of sorted-subset datasets, despite the large sequencing depth. Pairwise subsampling led to the expectation that sequencing depth would affect the degree of clonotype sharing among donors. Naive subsets generally had larger estimated clonotype richness than memory subsets did. Approximately 5% of naive CD4, 3% to 4% of naive CD8, approximately 2.2% of memory CD4, and about 0.4% of memory CD8 clonotypes were shared across a few donors. The genetic and exposure-history diversity represented was limited by the small number of donors.

Concerning this clone itself: This clone's antigen is unknown. Per-base quality was not reported, and no clone a single base away is much larger than it.

V has 6 bases trimmed and J has 0 bases trimmed; junction bases matching no gene number 5. The germline V gene (reference sequence) gives CDR1 as WNHNN and CDR2 as SYGVQD. The CDR3 contains 14 residues, cysteine and phenylalanine counted. The DNA shown is the 42-base CDR3, in frame from base 1. Using the deep immunoSEQ assay, multiplex PCR amplified TCR CDR3 regions from genomic DNA. Genomic DNA extracted from each cell subset was distributed evenly over all wells of several immunoSEQ 96-well plates, and each plate served as one replicate. Each replicate PCR for sorted subsets received around 200 ng genomic DNA, equal to some 32,000 T cell genomes. Purified libraries were measured with a Qubit 3.0 fluorometer, size-checked on a Bioanalyzer 2100, and measured again with the KAPA Library Quantification kit. Each immunoSEQ 96-well plate was sequenced on its own single-read 150-cycle Illumina NextSeq 550 flow cell. The paper's processing steps were these. Because the immunoSEQ output included only junctional sequences and no quality scores, the filtering could not be the same as the filtering used for full-length reads. To assign V/J genes and CDR3, sequences were annotated against IMGT germline references using PyIR, a Python wrapper for IgBLAST v1.9. Reads with weak V/J assignments (E-value above 1e-6), missing CDR3, stop codons, out-of-frame junctions, or ambiguous translated residues were removed. A V3J clonotype was defined by an identical inferred V gene, J gene, and CDR3 amino acid sequence. To compute the percentage overlap between repertoires, the number of shared unique clonotypes was divided by the size of the smaller repertoire. RTK rarefaction, the Chao1 estimator, and Recon v2.1 estimates of unobserved clonotypes were used to assess repertoire richness. OLGA was used to compute generation probabilities for all TCRbeta clonotypes that the gDNA method yielded from a handful of donors. The clones in this table, taken by TCRdb from immuneACCESS, are in-frame only. Not every clone is retained; where verified, under half of the shortfall comes from an unresolved V gene, and the cause of the rest is unknown. V and J calls and clone size are copied from that table; D and trimming were computed from the DNA. In all, the sample holds about 100,000 clones, and around 68% of those were seen once. The ten largest clones represent roughly 22% of the sample.

Healthy HIV-negative adults with no recently reported acute infections or vaccinations were included as donors. Every donor was a Caucasian adult residing in Nashville, Tennessee, USA. CD8 memory samples combined magnetically selected CD45RO+ cells with CCR7-negative CD45RA+ effector memory (TemRA) cells. Blood was collected by leukapheresis, and PBMCs were isolated by Ficoll-Histopaque density gradient centrifugation and then cryopreserved in liquid nitrogen vapor phase. Purity and quantity of every magnetically sorted T cell population were checked by analytical flow cytometry. Each sorted fraction had its genomic DNA isolated and then quantified by UV absorbance on a Nanodrop 2000c.

The sequencing input was memory CD8+ T cells sorted from blood. In the paper's terms, the cell subset or site label means: CD45RO+ cells pooled with CCR7-negative TemRA cells. The receptor chain draws on TRBV10-1 and TRBJ2-7; 7 bases in the junction line up with TRBD1. The TCR was taken from a woman in her 30s in good health. The CDR3 region has the sequence CASSRDSSSYEQYF. The DNA sequence follows: TGCGCCAGCAGCCGGGACAGCAGCTCCTACGAGCAGTACTTC.